Listed below are T cell receptor beta chains from one sample, sequenced in a study of blood T cell repertoires in COVID-19. The table came from immunoSEQ multiplex PCR; TCRdb's copy has only in-frame clones and leaves some out. The sample includes about 100,000 clones, 91% of them seen just once. Sequenced sample: peripheral blood. These receptors all stem from a man aged 18 to 29 with acute or convalescent COVID-19. Each CDR3 is given with its conserved first and last residue. Fields, in order: V gene, clone size, D gene, CDR3 length, J gene, CDR3 protein, CDR3 DNA. A D gene is named only where the DNA matches it firmly. Clone size, where shown, is once, few, many, or a class for clones that have expanded.

V: TRBV7-8
size: -
D: -
length: 13
J: TRBJ2-7
CDR3: CASSESQSYEQYF
DNA: TGTGCCAGCAGCGAATCACAGAGCTACGAGCAGTACTTC

V: TRBV12-5
size: -
D: -
length: 13
J: TRBJ1-1
CDR3: CASLLLEGTEAFF
DNA: TGTGCTAGTCTCCTACTGGAGGGCACTGAAGCTTTCTTT

V: TRBV6-5
size: -
D: -
length: 15
J: TRBJ1-2
CDR3: CASSPYAFGDYGYTF
DNA: TGTGCCAGCAGTCCTTACGCTTTCGGGGACTATGGCTACACCTTC

V: TRBV18
size: -
D: -
length: 13
J: TRBJ1-1
CDR3: CASSLDKDTEAFF
DNA: TGTGCCAGCTCACTTGACAAAGACACTGAAGCTTTCTTT

V: TRBV30
size: -
D: TRBD1
length: 14
J: TRBJ2-5
CDR3: CAWRPQDREETQYF
DNA: TGTGCCTGGAGGCCCCAGGACAGGGAAGAGACCCAGTACTTC

V: TRBV6-5
size: once
D: -
length: 13
J: TRBJ2-5
CDR3: CASSYGRGETQYF
DNA: TGTGCCAGCAGTTACGGCAGGGGAGAGACCCAGTACTTC

V: TRBV7-9
size: few
D: -
length: 15
J: TRBJ1-1
CDR3: CASSLVGRENTEAFF
DNA: TGTGCCAGCAGCTTAGTGGGTCGGGAGAACACTGAAGCTTTCTTT

V: TRBV3-1/TRBV3-2
size: -
D: -
length: 13
J: TRBJ2-7
CDR3: CASSQVTGDEQYF
DNA: TGTGCCAGCAGCCAAGTAACGGGGGACGAGCAGTACTTC

V: TRBV27
size: -
D: TRBD2
length: 14
J: TRBJ2-1
CDR3: CASSWGGVDNEQFF
DNA: TGTGCCAGCAGTTGGGGGGGAGTGGACAATGAGCAGTTCTTC

V: TRBV12-3/TRBV12-4
size: -
D: -
length: 13
J: TRBJ1-6
CDR3: CASTLTHRGPLHF
DNA: TGTGCCAGCACCCTGACCCATAGGGGACCCCTCCACTTT

V: TRBV5-1
size: few
D: -
length: 16
J: TRBJ1-4
CDR3: CASSLVGGVRGEKLFF
DNA: TGCGCCAGCAGCTTGGTTGGGGGCGTAAGAGGTGAAAAACTGTTTTTT

V: TRBV6-6
size: -
D: -
length: 13
J: TRBJ2-7
CDR3: CASKQGPSYEQYF
DNA: TGTGCCAGCAAACAGGGTCCCTCCTACGAGCAGTACTTC

V: TRBV14
size: -
D: -
length: 15
J: TRBJ1-2
CDR3: CASSQRVTGSRGYTF
DNA: TGTGCCAGCAGCCAAAGGGTGACGGGGTCTCGTGGCTACACCTTC

V: TRBV5-1
size: -
D: TRBD1
length: 14
J: TRBJ1-2
CDR3: CASSRAGTDYGYTF
DNA: TGCGCCAGCAGCCGAGCCGGGACAGACTATGGCTACACCTTC

V: TRBV7-9
size: -
D: -
length: 14
J: TRBJ1-2
CDR3: CASRNVDTSDGYTF
DNA: TGTGCCAGCAGGAACGTGGACACTTCGGATGGCTACACCTTC

V: TRBV5-1
size: -
D: -
length: 14
J: TRBJ2-3
CDR3: CASSARSSTDTQYF
DNA: TGCGCCAGCAGCGCCAGATCTAGCACAGATACGCAGTATTTT

V: TRBV7-2
size: -
D: -
length: 15
J: TRBJ2-3
CDR3: CASSVRYGRRDTQYF
DNA: TGTGCCAGCAGCGTTCGTTATGGGAGAAGGGATACGCAGTATTTT

V: TRBV27
size: -
D: TRBD2
length: 16
J: TRBJ2-3
CDR3: CASSPPERGDTDTQYF
DNA: TGTGCCAGCAGTCCTCCCGAGCGGGGGGACACAGATACGCAGTATTTT

V: TRBV2
size: -
D: -
length: 12
J: TRBJ2-7
CDR3: CASTGQSYEQYF
DNA: TGTGCCAGCACCGGACAGTCCTACGAGCAGTACTTC

V: TRBV3-1/TRBV3-2
size: few
D: TRBD2
length: 16
J: TRBJ2-3
CDR3: CASSRAGGENTDTQYF
DNA: TGTGCCAGCAGCCGAGCGGGGGGGGAGAACACAGATACGCAGTATTTT

V: TRBV14
size: -
D: TRBD1
length: 18
J: TRBJ1-4
CDR3: CASSQEKFRDRANEKLFF
DNA: TGTGCCAGCAGCCAAGAAAAGTTTAGAGACAGGGCAAATGAAAAACTGTTTTTT

V: TRBV19
size: -
D: TRBD1
length: 16
J: TRBJ1-1
CDR3: CASSTSRTGRGTEAFF
DNA: TGTGCCAGTAGTACGTCCCGGACAGGGAGGGGCACTGAAGCTTTCTTT

V: TRBV19
size: -
D: -
length: 14
J: TRBJ1-2
CDR3: CASSIGETAYGYTF
DNA: TGTGCCAGTAGTATAGGCGAGACAGCCTATGGCTACACCTTC

V: TRBV7-2
size: -
D: TRBD1
length: 15
J: TRBJ2-2
CDR3: CASSSDRGSTGELFF
DNA: TGTGCCAGCAGCTCCGACAGGGGAAGCACCGGGGAGCTGTTTTTT

V: TRBV7-6
size: -
D: TRBD1
length: 17
J: TRBJ1-5
CDR3: CASSLAPRGPGNQPQHF
DNA: TGTGCCAGCAGCTTAGCGCCCAGGGGGCCGGGCAATCAGCCCCAGCATTTT

V: TRBV7-9
size: -
D: -
length: 15
J: TRBJ2-3
CDR3: CASSPEEGSADTQYF
DNA: TGTGCCAGCAGCCCAGAGGAGGGATCGGCAGATACGCAGTATTTT

V: TRBV19
size: -
D: -
length: 15
J: TRBJ1-1
CDR3: CASSIVLGSRTEAFF
DNA: TGTGCCAGTAGTATAGTTCTTGGGTCGAGGACTGAAGCTTTCTTT

V: TRBV27
size: -
D: -
length: 15
J: TRBJ1-5
CDR3: CASTALGLTDQPQHF
DNA: TGTGCCAGCACCGCTCTGGGCCTTACGGATCAGCCCCAGCATTTT

V: TRBV29-1
size: -
D: -
length: 14
J: TRBJ2-1
CDR3: CSVEVLLAIDEQFF
DNA: TGCAGCGTTGAAGTCCTGCTAGCTATCGATGAGCAGTTCTTC

V: TRBV12-3/TRBV12-4
size: -
D: TRBD1
length: 13
J: TRBJ1-2
CDR3: CASREQGKYGYTF
DNA: TGTGCCAGCAGGGAACAGGGGAAGTATGGCTACACCTTC

V: TRBV4-1
size: -
D: TRBD1
length: 16
J: TRBJ2-2
CDR3: CASSQDRQGNTGELFF
DNA: TGCGCCAGCAGCCAAGATCGACAGGGGAACACCGGGGAGCTGTTTTTT